This T cell receptor (beta chain) derives from a study of T-cell reconstitution after alpha-beta-depleted transplantation in children. With regard to this clonotype: The antigen is unknown.

Preparation of the TCRbeta library involved a method that used unique molecular identifiers. Each CDR3 protein gets one entry after TCRdb re-called the PCR reads with MiXCR. Of a few hundred thousand distinct CDR3 sequences listed, roughly a quarter were seen once; the top ten hold approximately 39%. Germline CDR1 DFQATT, CDR2 SNEGSKA (reference sequence). V dropped 2 bases and J dropped 5; count of bases not matched to a gene: 3. The CDR3 is made up of 13 amino acids. Study-wide results and caveats: Reports say that about two months after transplant, the alpha-beta T cells came out of several hundred graft clones that had expanded. Elevated TCRbeta diversity at day 60 was traced, in some patients, to surviving recipient T cells and thymic progenitors. Hyperexpanded clones declined; after one year, newly produced T cells mostly supplied diversity.

The chain has TRBV20-1 and TRBJ2-7; 10 bases agree with TRBD2. The source is a boy less than two years old with Wiskott-Aldrich syndrome, due to receive a stem cell transplant. The source was PBMCs, collected before TCRalphabeta/CD19-depleted stem cell transplant. The CDR3 coding sequence is TGCAGTGCTAGAAATAGCGGGAGGAACGAGCAGTACTTC. Amino acids: CSARNSGRNEQYF.